The table lists the clone carrying this T cell receptor delta chain with a few counts. TCRdb's protein for this DNA is that of a much larger clone and differs from the translation at residue 3, likely a read error; the protein shown is the DNA translation. TCRdb fed the RT-PCR reads to CATT. The sample yields about 900 delta-chain clones, approximately 3.5% seen once. The CDR3 is 19 residues long. CDR1 TSWWSYY and CDR2 QGS come from the germline V gene. This sample is part of a study of gamma-delta T cells after stem cell transplantation. This chain connects TRDV1 to TRDJ4; 10 bases align to TRDD3. Sequencing used gamma-delta T cells. The TCR was taken from a human donor. It is not recorded whose cells these are; they may come from a transplant donor. The CDR3: CAPGERFWWGIPVTGQLIF. In DNA, the CDR3 is TGTGCTCCTGGGGAACGGTTCTGGTGGGGGATACCAGTAACAGGGCAGTTGATCTTT.